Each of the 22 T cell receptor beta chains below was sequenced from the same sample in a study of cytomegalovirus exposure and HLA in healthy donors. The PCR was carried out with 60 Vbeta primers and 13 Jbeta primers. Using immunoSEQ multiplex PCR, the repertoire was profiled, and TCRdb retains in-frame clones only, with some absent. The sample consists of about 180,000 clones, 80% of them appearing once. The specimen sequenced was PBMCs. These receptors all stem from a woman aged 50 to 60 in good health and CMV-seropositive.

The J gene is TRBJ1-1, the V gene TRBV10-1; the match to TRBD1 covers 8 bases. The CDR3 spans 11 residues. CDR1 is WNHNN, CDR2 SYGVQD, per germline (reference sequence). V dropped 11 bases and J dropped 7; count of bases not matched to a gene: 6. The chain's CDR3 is CAWRDRSEAFF. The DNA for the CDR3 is TGCGCCTGGCGGGACAGGAGTGAAGCTTTCTTT.

The CDR3, as DNA: TGTGCCAGCTCCATCGGTTTCGGCTATGGCTACACCTTC. Encoded protein: CASSIGFGYGYTF. The rearrangement links TRBV6-5 to TRBJ1-2; D ambiguous. V shed 8 bases and J shed 4 bases, with 14 bases lying between them. The CDR3 loop spans 13 amino acids. The germline gives CDR1 MNHEY, CDR2 SVGAGI.

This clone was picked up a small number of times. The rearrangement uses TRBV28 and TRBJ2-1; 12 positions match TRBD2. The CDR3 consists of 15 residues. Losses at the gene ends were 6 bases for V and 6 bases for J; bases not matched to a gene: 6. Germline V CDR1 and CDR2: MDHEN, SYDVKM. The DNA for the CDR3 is TGTGCCAGCAGCCTGACTAGCGGGGGAATCAATGAGCAGTTCTTC. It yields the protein CASSLTSGGINEQFF.

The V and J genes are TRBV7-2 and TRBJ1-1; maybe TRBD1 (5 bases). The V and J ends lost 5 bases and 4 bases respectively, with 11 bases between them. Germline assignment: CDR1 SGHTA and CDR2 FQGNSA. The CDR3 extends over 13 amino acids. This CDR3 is CASSRGESTEAFF. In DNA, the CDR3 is TGTGCCAGCAGCCGGGGGGAGAGCACTGAAGCTTTCTTT.

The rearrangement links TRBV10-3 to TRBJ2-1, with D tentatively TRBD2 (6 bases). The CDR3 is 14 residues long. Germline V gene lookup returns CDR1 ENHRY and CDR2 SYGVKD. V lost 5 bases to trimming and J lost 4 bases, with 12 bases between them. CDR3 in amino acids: CAISLAEGYNEQFF. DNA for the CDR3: TGTGCCATCAGTCTCGCGGAGGGATACAATGAGCAGTTCTTC.

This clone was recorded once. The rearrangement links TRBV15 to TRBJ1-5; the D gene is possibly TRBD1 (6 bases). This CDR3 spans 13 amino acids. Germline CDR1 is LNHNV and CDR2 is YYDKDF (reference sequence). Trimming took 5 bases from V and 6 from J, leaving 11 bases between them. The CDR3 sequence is CATSYRVGQPQHF. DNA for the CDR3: TGTGCCACCAGCTACAGGGTCGGTCAGCCCCAGCATTTT.

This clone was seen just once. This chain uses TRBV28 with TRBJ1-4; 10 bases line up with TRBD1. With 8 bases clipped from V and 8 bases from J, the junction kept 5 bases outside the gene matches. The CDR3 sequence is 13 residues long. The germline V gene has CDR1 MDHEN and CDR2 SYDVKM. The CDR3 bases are TGTGCCAGCGGGACAGGGGTCGGGGAAAAACTGTTTTTT. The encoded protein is CASGTGVGEKLFF.

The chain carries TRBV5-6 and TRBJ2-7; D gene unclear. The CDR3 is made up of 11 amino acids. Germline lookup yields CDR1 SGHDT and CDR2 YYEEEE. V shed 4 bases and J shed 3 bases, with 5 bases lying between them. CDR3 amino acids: CASSRLYEQYF. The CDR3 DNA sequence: TGTGCCAGCAGCAGACTCTACGAGCAGTACTTC.

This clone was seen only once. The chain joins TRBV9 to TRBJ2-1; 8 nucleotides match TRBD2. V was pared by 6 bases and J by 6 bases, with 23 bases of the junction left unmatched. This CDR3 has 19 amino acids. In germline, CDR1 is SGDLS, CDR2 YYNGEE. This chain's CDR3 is CASNQGGPVPAGGGNEQFF. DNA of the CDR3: TGTGCCAGCAACCAAGGGGGACCTGTGCCGGCGGGGGGAGGCAATGAGCAGTTCTTC.

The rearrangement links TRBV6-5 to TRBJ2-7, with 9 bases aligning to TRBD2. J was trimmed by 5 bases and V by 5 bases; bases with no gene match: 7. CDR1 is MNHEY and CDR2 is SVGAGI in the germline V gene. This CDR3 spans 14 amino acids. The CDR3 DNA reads TGTGCCAGCAGTCGGGACGGGACTAGCAACGAGCAGTACTTC. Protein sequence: CASSRDGTSNEQYF.

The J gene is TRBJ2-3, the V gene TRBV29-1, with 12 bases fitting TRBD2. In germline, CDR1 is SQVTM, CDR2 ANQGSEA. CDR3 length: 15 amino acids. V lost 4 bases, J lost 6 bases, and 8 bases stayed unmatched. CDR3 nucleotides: TGCAGCGTTGGGCCTAGCGGGGGGGAGTGGGATACGCAGTATTTT. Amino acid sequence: CSVGPSGGEWDTQYF.

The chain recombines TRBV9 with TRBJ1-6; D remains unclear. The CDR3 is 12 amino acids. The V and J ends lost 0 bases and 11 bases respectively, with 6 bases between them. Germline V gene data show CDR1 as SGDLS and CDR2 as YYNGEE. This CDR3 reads CASSVEAAPLHF. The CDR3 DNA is TGTGCCAGCAGCGTAGAGGCGGCACCCCTCCACTTT.

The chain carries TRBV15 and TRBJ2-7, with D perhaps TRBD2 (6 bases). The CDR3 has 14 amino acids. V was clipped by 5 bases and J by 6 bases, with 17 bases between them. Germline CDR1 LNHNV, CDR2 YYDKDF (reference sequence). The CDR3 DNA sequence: TGTGCCACCAGCCCCGGGACTCTGGGTTCCGAGCAGTACTTC. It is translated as CATSPGTLGSEQYF.

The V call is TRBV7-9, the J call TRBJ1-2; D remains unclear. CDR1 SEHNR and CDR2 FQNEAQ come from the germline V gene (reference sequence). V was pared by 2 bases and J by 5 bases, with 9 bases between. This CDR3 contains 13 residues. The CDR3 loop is CASSLFGGYGYTF. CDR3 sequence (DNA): TGTGCCAGCAGCTTATTCGGCGGGTATGGCTACACCTTC.

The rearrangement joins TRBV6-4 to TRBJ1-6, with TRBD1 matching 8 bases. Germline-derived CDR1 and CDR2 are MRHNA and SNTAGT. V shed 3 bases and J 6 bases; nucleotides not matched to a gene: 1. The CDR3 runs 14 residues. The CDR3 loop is CASSEGQGNSPLHF. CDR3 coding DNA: TGTGCCAGCAGTGAAGGACAGGGTAATTCACCCCTCCACTTT.

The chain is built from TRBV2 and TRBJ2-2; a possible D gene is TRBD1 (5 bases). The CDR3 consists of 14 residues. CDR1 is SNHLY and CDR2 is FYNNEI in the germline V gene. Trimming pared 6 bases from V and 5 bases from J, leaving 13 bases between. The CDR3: CASRGVGDTGELFF. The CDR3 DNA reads TGTGCCAGCAGAGGGGTAGGGGATACCGGGGAGCTGTTTTTT.

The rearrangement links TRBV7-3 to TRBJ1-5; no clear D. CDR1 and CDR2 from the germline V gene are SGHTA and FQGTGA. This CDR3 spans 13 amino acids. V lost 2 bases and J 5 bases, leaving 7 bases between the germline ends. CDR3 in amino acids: CASSLERDQPQHF. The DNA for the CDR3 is TGTGCCAGCAGCTTAGAGCGCGATCAGCCCCAGCATTTT.

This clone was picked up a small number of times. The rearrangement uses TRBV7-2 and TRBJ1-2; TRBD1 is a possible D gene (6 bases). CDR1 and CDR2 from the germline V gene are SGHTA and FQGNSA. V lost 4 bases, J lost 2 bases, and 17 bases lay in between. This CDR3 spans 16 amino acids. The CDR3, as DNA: TGTGCCAGCAGCTCCACGTTACGGCAGGGGAACTATGGCTACACCTTC. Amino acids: CASSSTLRQGNYGYTF.

Written as DNA, the CDR3 is TGTGCCAGCAGCCAACGGCGGCAGGGGCATATCAGTGGCTACACCTTC. Its translation: CASSQRRQGHISGYTF. This chain links TRBV7-3 with TRBJ1-2; tentative D call: TRBD1 (6 bases). Trimming stripped 5 bases from V and 7 bases from J, with 23 bases between. Looked up from germline, CDR1 is SGHTA and CDR2 is FQGTGA. There are 16 residues in the CDR3.

In DNA, the CDR3 is TGTGCCAGCTCCCCTATAGACAGCCTCAATTCACCCCTCCACTTT. This codes for CASSPIDSLNSPLHF. The gene calls are TRBV18 and TRBJ1-6; possibly TRBD1 for D (5 bases). This CDR3 has 15 residues. V dropped 6 bases and J dropped 7 bases, with 16 bases sitting between them. CDR1 and CDR2 (germline): KGHSH, LQKENI.

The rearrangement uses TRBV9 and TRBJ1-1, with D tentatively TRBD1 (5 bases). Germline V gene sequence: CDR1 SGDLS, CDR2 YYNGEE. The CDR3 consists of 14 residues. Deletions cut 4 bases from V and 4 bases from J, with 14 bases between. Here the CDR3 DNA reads TGTGCCAGCAGCCCTGGCGGGGGGAGCACTGAAGCTTTCTTT. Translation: CASSPGGGSTEAFF. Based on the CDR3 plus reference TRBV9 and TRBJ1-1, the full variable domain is DSGVTQTPKHLITATGQRVTLRCSPRSGDLSVYWYQQSLDQGLQFLIQYYNGEERAKGNILERFSAQQFPDLHSELNLSSLELGDSALYFCASSPGGGSTEAFFGQGTRLTVV.

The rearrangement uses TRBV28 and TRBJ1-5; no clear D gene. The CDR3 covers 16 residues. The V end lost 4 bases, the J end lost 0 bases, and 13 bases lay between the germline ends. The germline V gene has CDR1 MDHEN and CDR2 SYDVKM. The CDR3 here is CASSSRHINSNQPQHF. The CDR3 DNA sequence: TGTGCCAGCAGTTCAAGACACATCAATAGCAATCAGCCCCAGCATTTT.